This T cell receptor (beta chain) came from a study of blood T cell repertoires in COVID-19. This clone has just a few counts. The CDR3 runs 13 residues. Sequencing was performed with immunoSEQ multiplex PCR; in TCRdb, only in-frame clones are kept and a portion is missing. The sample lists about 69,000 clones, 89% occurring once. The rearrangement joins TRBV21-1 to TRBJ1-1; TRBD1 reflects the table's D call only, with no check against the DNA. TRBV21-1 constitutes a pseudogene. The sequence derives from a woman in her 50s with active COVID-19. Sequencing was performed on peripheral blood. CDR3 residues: CASSTEGVAEAFF. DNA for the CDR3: TGTGCCAGCAGCACAGAGGGGGTGGCTGAAGCTTTCTTT.